Each of the 19 T cell receptor beta chains below was sequenced from the same sample in a study of blood T cell repertoires in COVID-19 (dated by TCRdb to the early 2020s). Libraries were made using the immunoSEQ multiplex PCR assay. TCRdb took this table from immuneACCESS and kept in-frame rearrangements with V and J called. Such tables lack part of the clones; where checked against another copy, unresolved V genes explain under half of the gap, and the rest is unexplained. Present in this sample are under 200,000 clones, about 89% of which were seen just once. 2.5% to 4% of the sample is taken by the ten largest. The specimen sequenced was peripheral blood. Receptors were obtained from a man in his 70s with acute or convalescent COVID-19.

V is TRBV4-1 and J is TRBJ1-5; D ambiguous. This CDR3 spans 15 amino acids. Looked up from germline, CDR1 is MGHRA and CDR2 is YSYEKL. The V end was cut by 4 bases, the J end by 2 bases, with 12 bases between. The CDR3: CASSLRPLGNQPQHF. CDR3 nucleotides: TGCGCCAGCAGCCTGCGCCCCCTAGGCAATCAGCCCCAGCATTTT.

The chain recombines TRBV4-3 with TRBJ2-1; TRBD1 agrees at 7 bases. The CDR3 totals 14 residues. Germline CDR1 reads LGHNA; CDR2 reads YSLEER. V lost 4 bases to trimming and J lost 5 bases; unmatched junction nucleotides: 5. CDR3: CASSRRDRDNEQFF. Written as DNA, the CDR3 is TGCGCCAGCAGCCGTCGGGACAGAGACAATGAGCAGTTCTTC.

J is TRBJ2-1 and V is TRBV10-3; no clear D. The germline V gene has CDR1 ENHRY and CDR2 SYGVKD. The CDR3 is made up of 12 amino acids. The ends were cut back, 3 bases at V and 4 bases at J, with 4 bases in the middle. The CDR3 loop reads CAISDFYNEQFF. The CDR3 DNA sequence: TGTGCCATCAGTGACTTTTACAATGAGCAGTTCTTC.

The J gene is TRBJ2-7, the V gene TRBV7-3; no firm D call. The CDR3 runs 12 residues. Trimming pared 4 bases from V and 3 bases from J, leaving 7 bases between. The germline V gene has CDR1 SGHTA and CDR2 FQGTGA. The CDR3 DNA sequence: TGTGCCAGCAGCTCGAACGGCTACGAGCAGTACTTC. Translation: CASSSNGYEQYF.

The CDR3 sequence: CASSPAPGGIYEQYF. In DNA form, the CDR3 reads TGTGCCAGCAGTCCCGCCCCGGGGGGAATATACGAGCAGTACTTC. The rearrangement uses TRBV27 and TRBJ2-7; 7 bases line up with TRBD2. Germline assignment: CDR1 MNHEY and CDR2 SMNVEV (reference sequence). The CDR3 spans 15 residues. Germline trimming cut 5 bases from V and 4 bases from J; bases unmatched to any gene: 11.

This chain connects TRBV3-1 (or the pseudogene TRBV3-2) to TRBJ2-5; 8 bases agree with TRBD1. Trimming cost V 8 bases and J 4 bases; bases outside gene matches: 0. Germline V gene sequence: CDR1 LGHDT, CDR2 YNNKEL (reference sequence). The CDR3 is made up of 11 amino acids. CDR3 region: CASQGAETQYF. The CDR3 DNA reads as TGTGCCAGCCAGGGGGCAGAGACCCAGTACTTC.

V gene TRBV10-1 combines with J gene TRBJ1-4; D possibly corresponds to TRBD1 (6 bases). This CDR3 comprises 12 residues. The V and J ends lost 10 bases and 4 bases respectively, with 10 bases between them. The V gene's germline CDR1 is WNHNN and CDR2 SYGVQD (reference sequence). In DNA form, the CDR3 reads TGCGCCAAAGGACAGATTAATGAAAAACTGTTTTTT. Amino acid sequence: CAKGQINEKLFF.

The chain uses TRBV20-1 and TRBJ2-3; D is perhaps TRBD1 (7 bases). This CDR3 is 16 amino acids long. V lost 3 bases to trimming and J lost 0 bases, with 16 bases between them. The germline V gene encodes CDR1 DFQATT and CDR2 SNEGSKA (reference sequence). The CDR3 coding sequence is TGCAGTGCTAGTCCCCGCAGGGGGGCTAGCACAGATACGCAGTATTTT. Translation: CSASPRRGASTDTQYF.

The count of this clone is one. The chain joins TRBV29-1 to TRBJ1-2, with unresolved D. Trimming left V 5 bases short and J 8 bases short, with 12 bases between. The CDR3 contains 11 residues. Germline V gene data show CDR1 as SQVTM and CDR2 as ANQGSEA. CDR3 protein: CSVSRDAGYTF. The CDR3 DNA follows: TGCAGCGTTTCCCGGGATGCGGGCTACACCTTC.

This rearrangement joins TRBV6-5 to TRBJ2-5; 8 bases align to TRBD1. CDR3 length equals 13 residues. The V and J ends lost 6 bases and 1 base, in that order; junction bases with no gene match: 1. Germline lookup yields CDR1 MNHEY and CDR2 SVGAGI. CDR3 residues: CASRTGGQETQYF. The CDR3 bases are TGTGCCAGCAGAACAGGGGGCCAAGAGACCCAGTACTTC.

The chain carries TRBV4-1 and TRBJ1-3, with D perhaps TRBD1 (5 bases). The length of the CDR3 is 14 residues. From germline, CDR1 is MGHRA and CDR2 YSYEKL. Trimming removed 1 base from V and 2 bases from J, with 6 bases in between. The CDR3 sequence is CASSQGQPGNTIYF. The CDR3 bases are TGCGCCAGCAGCCAAGGACAGCCTGGAAACACCATATATTTT.

The rearrangement links TRBV2 to TRBJ2-7, with D possibly matching TRBD2 (5 bases). The CDR3 sequence is 12 residues long. Germline V gene sequence: CDR1 SNHLY, CDR2 FYNNEI. Trimming shortened V by 8 bases and J by 2 bases, and 10 bases separated the two germline ends. The CDR3 DNA reads TGTGCCAGCCGGGGAGAAACCTACGAGCAGTACTTC. Protein: CASRGETYEQYF.

The chain's CDR3 is CASSPGFTEAFF. The CDR3 bases are TGTGCCAGCAGTCCAGGATTCACTGAAGCTTTCTTT. The chain couples TRBV12-3 or TRBV12-4 to TRBJ1-1; no firm D call. The V end was cut by 5 bases, the J end by 4 bases, with 8 bases between. This CDR3 has 12 residues.

V and J are TRBV28 and TRBJ2-3; tentative D call: TRBD2 (5 bases). V lost 10 bases and J 0 bases, leaving 17 bases between the germline ends. The CDR3 has 15 residues. The germline V gene has CDR1 MDHEN and CDR2 SYDVKM. CDR3 sequence: CATRPRGLSTDTQYF. The CDR3 coding sequence is TGTGCCACCCGGCCTCGAGGGCTGAGCACAGATACGCAGTATTTT. The variable domain in full, completed from reference TRBV28 and TRBJ2-3, reads DVKVTQSSRYLVKRTGEKVFLECVQDMDHENMFWYRQDPGLGLRLIYFSYDVKMKEKGDIPEGYSVSREKKERFSLILESASTNQTSMYLCATRPRGLSTDTQYFGPGTRLTVL.

The V gene is TRBV6-5, the J gene TRBJ2-5, with D tentatively TRBD2 (6 bases). Germline CDR1 reads MNHEY; CDR2 reads SVGAGI. This CDR3 has 14 amino acids. Between the trimmed V and J ends, which lost 7 bases and 4 bases, there was a span of 16 bases. This CDR3 reads CASNHGGRVETQYF. The CDR3 region has the DNA TGTGCCAGCAATCATGGAGGGCGAGTAGAGACCCAGTACTTC.

The chain carries TRBV5-1 and TRBJ1-1; no clear D. Germline CDR1 and CDR2: SGHRS and YFSETQ. The CDR3 loop spans 13 amino acids. Trimming stripped 1 base from V and 8 bases from J, with 12 bases between. CDR3 nucleotides: TGCGCCAGCAGCTTGTCAGAATCTTACGAAGCTTTCTTT. Translated, it gives CASSLSESYEAFF.

The V and J genes are TRBV15 and TRBJ2-7; TRBD1 agrees at 7 bases. The CDR3 is made up of 14 amino acids. V trimming: 5 bases; J trimming: 0 bases; junction bases outside the gene matches: 4. Germline-derived CDR1 and CDR2 are LNHNV and YYDKDF (reference sequence). Here the CDR3 reads CATSPGQFSYEQYF. CDR3 sequence (DNA): TGTGCCACCAGCCCGGGACAGTTCTCCTACGAGCAGTACTTC.

V and J are TRBV5-1 and TRBJ1-1, with D unclear. CDR3 length equals 15 residues. Germline V lookup: CDR1 SGHRS, CDR2 YFSETQ. Trimming removed 4 bases from V and 3 bases from J, with 16 bases in between. The CDR3: CASSPIKDSYTEAFF. CDR3 coding DNA: TGCGCCAGCAGCCCCATAAAGGACTCATACACTGAAGCTTTCTTT. The full variable domain, completed using reference TRBV5-1 and TRBJ1-1, is KAGVTQTPRYLIKTRGQQVTLSCSPISGHRSVSWYQQTPGQGLQFLFEYFSETQRNKGNFPGRFSGRQFSNSRSEMNVSTLELGDSALYLCASSPIKDSYTEAFFGQGTRLTVV.

This clone has only a few counts. The chain is built from TRBV6-1 and TRBJ2-7; weak D call: TRBD1 (6 bases). This CDR3 region has 15 residues. Germline lookup yields CDR1 MNHNS and CDR2 SASEGT. Trimming took 3 bases from V and 2 from J, leaving 14 bases between them. The CDR3 DNA sequence: TGTGCCAGCAGTGAGTGGGGCAGGGGCCCCTACGAGCAGTACTTC. Its translation: CASSEWGRGPYEQYF.